This record concerns one TCR beta chain sequence. Its antigen is not identified. This entry belongs to a study of OX40 agonist ivuxolimab in advanced cancers. Measured with immunoSEQ multiplex PCR; TCRdb has only the in-frame clones, and not every one. The sample has approximately 78,000 clones; about 87% are singletons. General observations from the study: Clonal expansion was seen in CD4+ and CD8+ blood T cells by week 6 at 0.1 to 3.0 mg/kg. Expanded clones were, on average, more numerous among CD8+ T cells than CD4+. At 0.1-3.0 mg/kg, partial responders had clonal expansion among the lowest observed.

V lost 0 bases, J lost 6 bases, and 23 bases lay in between. CDR1 SGHRS and CDR2 YFSETQ come from the germline V gene. This CDR3 is 18 amino acids long. The receptor was derived from an adult with an advanced solid tumor such as melanoma, head and neck, liver or kidney cancer. The source material was CD4+ or CD8+ T cells sorted from blood, sampled in a trial of the OX40 agonist ivuxolimab. The V call is TRBV5-1, the J call TRBJ2-3, with D uncertain. DNA for the CDR3: TGCGCCAGCAGCTTGGCCCTATTGGACCGCCTCGTAGGTGATACGCAGTATTTT. Residues: CASSLALLDRLVGDTQYF.